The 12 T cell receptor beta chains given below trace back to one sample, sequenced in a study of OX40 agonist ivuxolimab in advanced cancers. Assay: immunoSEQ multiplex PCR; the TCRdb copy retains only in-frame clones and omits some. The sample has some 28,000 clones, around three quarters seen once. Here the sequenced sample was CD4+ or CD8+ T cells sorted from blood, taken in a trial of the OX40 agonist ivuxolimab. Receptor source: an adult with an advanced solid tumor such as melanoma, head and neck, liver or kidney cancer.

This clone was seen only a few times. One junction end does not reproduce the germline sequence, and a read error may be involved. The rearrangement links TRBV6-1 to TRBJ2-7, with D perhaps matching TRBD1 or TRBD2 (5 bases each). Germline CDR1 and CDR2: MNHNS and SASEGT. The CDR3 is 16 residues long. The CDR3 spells CASRDGKAGSSHEQYF. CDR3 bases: TGTGCCAGCCGTGACGGGAAGGCAGGGAGTTCCCACGAGCAGTACTTC.

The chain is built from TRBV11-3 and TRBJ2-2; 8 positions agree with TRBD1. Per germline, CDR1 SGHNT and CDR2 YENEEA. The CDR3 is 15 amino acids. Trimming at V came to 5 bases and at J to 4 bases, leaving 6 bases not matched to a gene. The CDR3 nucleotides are TGTGCCAGCAGCCTCCGGACAGGGACCACCGGGGAGCTGTTTTTT. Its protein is CASSLRTGTTGELFF.

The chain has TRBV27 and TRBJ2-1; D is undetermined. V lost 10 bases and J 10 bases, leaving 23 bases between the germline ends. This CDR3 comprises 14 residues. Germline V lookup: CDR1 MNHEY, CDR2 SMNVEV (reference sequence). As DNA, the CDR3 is TGTGCCACCCCCCCCGGTACACCTCAATGGGAGCAGTTCTTC. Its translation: CATPPGTPQWEQFF.

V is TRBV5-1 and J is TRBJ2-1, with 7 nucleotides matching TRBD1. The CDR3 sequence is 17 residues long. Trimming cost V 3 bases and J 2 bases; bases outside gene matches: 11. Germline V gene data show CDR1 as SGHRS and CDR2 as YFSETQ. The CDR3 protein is CASSSTDRLGPYNEQFF. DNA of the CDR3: TGCGCCAGCAGCTCCACGGACAGGTTGGGGCCCTACAATGAGCAGTTCTTC.

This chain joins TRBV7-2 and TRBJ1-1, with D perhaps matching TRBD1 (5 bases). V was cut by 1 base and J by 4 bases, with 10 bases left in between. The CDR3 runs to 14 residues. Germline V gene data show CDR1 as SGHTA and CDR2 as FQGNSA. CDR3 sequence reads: CASSLGRAGTEAFF. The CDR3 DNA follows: TGTGCCAGCAGCTTAGGCAGGGCGGGCACTGAAGCTTTCTTT.

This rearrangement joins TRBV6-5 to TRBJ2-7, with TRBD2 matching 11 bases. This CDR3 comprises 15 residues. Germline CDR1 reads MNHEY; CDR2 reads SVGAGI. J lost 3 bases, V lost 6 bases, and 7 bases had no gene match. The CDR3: CASRTGTSGIYEQYF. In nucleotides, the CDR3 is TGTGCCAGCAGGACCGGGACTAGCGGTATCTACGAGCAGTACTTC.

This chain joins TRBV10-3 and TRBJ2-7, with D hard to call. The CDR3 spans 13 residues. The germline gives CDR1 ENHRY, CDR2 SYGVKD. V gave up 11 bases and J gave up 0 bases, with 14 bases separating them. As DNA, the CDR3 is TGTGCCCTAGGCACAGTTGACTCCTACGAGCAGTACTTC. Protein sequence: CALGTVDSYEQYF.

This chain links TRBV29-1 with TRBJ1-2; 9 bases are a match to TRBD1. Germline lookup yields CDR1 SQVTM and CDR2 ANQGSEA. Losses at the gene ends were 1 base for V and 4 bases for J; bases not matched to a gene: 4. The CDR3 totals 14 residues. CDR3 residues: CSVEGTGVGYGYTF. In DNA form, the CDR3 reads TGCAGCGTTGAAGGGACAGGGGTCGGCTATGGCTACACCTTC.

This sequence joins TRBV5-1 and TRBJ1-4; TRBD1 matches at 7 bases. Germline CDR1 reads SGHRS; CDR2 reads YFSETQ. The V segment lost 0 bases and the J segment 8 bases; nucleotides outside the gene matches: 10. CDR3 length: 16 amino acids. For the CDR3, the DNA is TGCGCCAGCAGCTTGGGACCAACAGGGGAAGGGGAAAAACTGTTTTTT. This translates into CASSLGPTGEGEKLFF.

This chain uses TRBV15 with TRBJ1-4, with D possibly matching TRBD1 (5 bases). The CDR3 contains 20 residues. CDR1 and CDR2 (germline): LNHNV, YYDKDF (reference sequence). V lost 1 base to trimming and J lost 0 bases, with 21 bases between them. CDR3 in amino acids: CATSRAPLLATDATNEKLFF. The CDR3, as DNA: TGTGCCACCAGCAGAGCCCCCCTGTTGGCGACAGACGCAACTAATGAAAAACTGTTTTTT.

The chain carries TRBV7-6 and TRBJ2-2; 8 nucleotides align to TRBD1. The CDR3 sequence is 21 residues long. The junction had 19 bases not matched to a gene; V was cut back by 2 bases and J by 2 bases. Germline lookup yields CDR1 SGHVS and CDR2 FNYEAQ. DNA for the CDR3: TGTGCCAGCAGCTTAAGTCAGCTATTCCCACTACAGGGGGGAAACACCGGGGAGCTGTTTTTT. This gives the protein CASSLSQLFPLQGGNTGELFF.

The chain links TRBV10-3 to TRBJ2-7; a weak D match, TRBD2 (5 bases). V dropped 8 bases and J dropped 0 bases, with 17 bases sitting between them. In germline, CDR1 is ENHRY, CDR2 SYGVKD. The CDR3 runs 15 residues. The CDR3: CAIAGTGISSYEQYF. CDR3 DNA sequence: TGTGCCATCGCGGGTACGGGCATCAGCTCCTACGAGCAGTACTTC.